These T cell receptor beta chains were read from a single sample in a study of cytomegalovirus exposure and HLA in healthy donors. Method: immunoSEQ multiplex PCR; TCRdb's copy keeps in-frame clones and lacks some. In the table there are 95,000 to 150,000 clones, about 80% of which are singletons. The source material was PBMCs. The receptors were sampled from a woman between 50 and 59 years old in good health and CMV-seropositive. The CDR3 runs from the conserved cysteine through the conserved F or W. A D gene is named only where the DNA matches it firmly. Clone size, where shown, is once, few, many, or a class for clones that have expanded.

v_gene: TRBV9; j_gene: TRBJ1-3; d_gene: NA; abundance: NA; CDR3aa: CASSVQGSGNTIYF; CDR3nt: TGTGCCAGCAGCGTACAGGGCTCTGGAAACACCATATATTTT
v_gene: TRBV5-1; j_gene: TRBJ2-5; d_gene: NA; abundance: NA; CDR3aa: CASSFKERETQYF; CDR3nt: TGCGCCAGCAGCTTCAAGGAGAGAGAGACCCAGTACTTC
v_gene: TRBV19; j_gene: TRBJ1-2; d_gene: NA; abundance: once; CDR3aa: CASRHEIQGGTGYTF; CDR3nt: TGTGCCAGTAGACACGAAATACAGGGCGGCACTGGCTACACCTTC
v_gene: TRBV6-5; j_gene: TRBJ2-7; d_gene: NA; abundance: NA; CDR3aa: CASSRPGTYEQYF; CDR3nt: TGTGCCAGCAGCCGACCGGGAACCTACGAGCAGTACTTC
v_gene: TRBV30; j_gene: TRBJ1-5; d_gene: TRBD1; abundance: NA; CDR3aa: CAWRSGTDLPQHF; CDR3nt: TGTGCCTGGAGGTCCGGGACAGACTTACCCCAGCATTTT
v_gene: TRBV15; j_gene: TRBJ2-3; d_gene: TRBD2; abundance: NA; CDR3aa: CATSRGLAGVGTQYF; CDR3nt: TGTGCCACCAGCAGAGGCCTAGCGGGGGTCGGTACGCAGTATTTT
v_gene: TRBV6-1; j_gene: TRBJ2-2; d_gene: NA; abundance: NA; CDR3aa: CASTPGVNTGELFF; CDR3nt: TGTGCCAGCACCCCGGGGGTGAACACCGGGGAGCTGTTTTTT
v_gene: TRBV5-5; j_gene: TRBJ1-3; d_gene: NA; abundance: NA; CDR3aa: CASSSLNSGNTIYF; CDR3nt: TGTGCCAGCAGCTCCCTAAACTCTGGAAACACCATATATTTT
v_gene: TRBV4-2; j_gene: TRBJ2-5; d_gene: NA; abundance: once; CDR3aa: CASSRSGVAETQYF; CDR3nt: TGTGCCAGCAGCCGTTCGGGAGTGGCAGAGACCCAGTACTTC
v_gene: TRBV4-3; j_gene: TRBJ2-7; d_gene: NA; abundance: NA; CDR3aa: CASSQDRGNYEQYF; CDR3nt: TGCGCCAGCAGCCAAGATCGGGGGAACTACGAGCAGTACTTC
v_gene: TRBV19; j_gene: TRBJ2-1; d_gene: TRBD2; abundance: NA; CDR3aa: CASSGGGGSLPSVAEQFF; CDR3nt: TGTGCCAGTAGTGGCGGCGGGGGTTCACTCCCTTCCGTCGCTGAGCAGTTCTTC
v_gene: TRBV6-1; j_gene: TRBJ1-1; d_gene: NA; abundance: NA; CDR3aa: CASLRVENTEAFF; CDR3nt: TGTGCCAGCCTCCGGGTGGAGAACACTGAAGCTTTCTTT
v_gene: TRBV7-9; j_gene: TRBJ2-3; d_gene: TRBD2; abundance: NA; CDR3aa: CASSPGLAGVASTDTQYF; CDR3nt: TGTGCCAGCAGCCCGGGACTAGCGGGGGTAGCTAGCACAGATACGCAGTATTTT
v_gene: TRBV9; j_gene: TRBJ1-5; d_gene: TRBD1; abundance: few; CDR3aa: CASRRTGMDQPQHF; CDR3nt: TGTGCCAGCAGAAGGACAGGGATGGATCAGCCCCAGCATTTT
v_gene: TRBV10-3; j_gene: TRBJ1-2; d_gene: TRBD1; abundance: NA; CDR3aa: CAISESTQGVYGYTF; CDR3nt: TGTGCCATCAGTGAGTCAACACAGGGGGTCTATGGCTACACCTTC
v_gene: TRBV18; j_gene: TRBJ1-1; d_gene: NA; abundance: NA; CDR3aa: CASSALMEGRTEAFF; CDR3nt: TGTGCCAGCTCAGCCCTCATGGAGGGCAGGACTGAAGCTTTCTTT
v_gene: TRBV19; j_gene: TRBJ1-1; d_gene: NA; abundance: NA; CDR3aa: CASSIGQVRTEAFF; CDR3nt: TGTGCCAGTAGTATAGGACAGGTTCGGACTGAAGCTTTCTTT
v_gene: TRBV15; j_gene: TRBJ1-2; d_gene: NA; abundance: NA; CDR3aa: CATSRDQGNYGYTF; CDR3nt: TGTGCCACCAGCAGAGATCAGGGGAACTATGGCTACACCTTC
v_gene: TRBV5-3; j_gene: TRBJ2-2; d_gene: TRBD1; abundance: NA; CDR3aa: CARSLAMDRDTGELFF; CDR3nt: TGTGCCAGAAGCTTGGCCATGGACAGGGACACCGGGGAGCTGTTTTTT
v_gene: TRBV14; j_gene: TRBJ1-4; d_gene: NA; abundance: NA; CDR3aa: CASSQSGTHNEKLFF; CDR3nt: TGTGCCAGCAGCCAATCCGGGACACATAATGAAAAACTGTTTTTT
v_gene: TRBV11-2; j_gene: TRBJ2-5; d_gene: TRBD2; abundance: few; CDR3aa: CASSLRQRGGRETQYF; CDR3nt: TGTGCCAGCAGCTTACGCCAGCGGGGGGGCCGAGAGACCCAGTACTTC
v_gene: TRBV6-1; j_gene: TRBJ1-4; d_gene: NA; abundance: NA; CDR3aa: CASSQGQAREKLFF; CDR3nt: TGTGCCAGCTCCCAGGGGCAAGCGCGTGAAAAACTGTTTTTT
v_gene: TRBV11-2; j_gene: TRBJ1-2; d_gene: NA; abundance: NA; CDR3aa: CASSPSPRGAQSTSYGYTF; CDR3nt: TGTGCCAGCAGCCCCTCCCCACGGGGGGCACAGTCTACCTCCTATGGCTACACCTTC
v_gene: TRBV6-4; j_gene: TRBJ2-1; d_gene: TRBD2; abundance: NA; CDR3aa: CASSDTASGSRGQFF; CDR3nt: TGTGCCAGCAGTGACACCGCTAGCGGGAGCAGGGGGCAGTTCTTC
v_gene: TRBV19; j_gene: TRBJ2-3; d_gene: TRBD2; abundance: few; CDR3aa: CASSIRLAGGPDTQYF; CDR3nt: TGTGCCAGTAGTATAAGGCTAGCGGGGGGGCCAGATACGCAGTATTTT
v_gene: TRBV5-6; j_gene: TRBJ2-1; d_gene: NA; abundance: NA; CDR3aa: CASSWGRNNEQFF; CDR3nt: TGTGCCAGCAGCTGGGGCCGAAACAATGAGCAGTTCTTC
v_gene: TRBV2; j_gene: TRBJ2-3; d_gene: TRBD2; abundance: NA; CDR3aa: CASSVPGAGGPDTQYF; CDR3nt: TGTGCCAGCAGCGTTCCCGGGGCGGGGGGGCCGGATACGCAGTATTTT
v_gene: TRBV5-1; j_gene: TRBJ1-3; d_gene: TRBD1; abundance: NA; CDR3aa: CASSRGDRAGNTIYF; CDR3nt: TGCGCCAGCAGCAGAGGGGACAGGGCTGGAAACACCATATATTTT
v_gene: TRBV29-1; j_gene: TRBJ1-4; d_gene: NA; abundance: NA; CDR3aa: CSASGGGNEKLFF; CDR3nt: TGCAGCGCCTCGGGGGGAGGTAATGAAAAACTGTTTTTT
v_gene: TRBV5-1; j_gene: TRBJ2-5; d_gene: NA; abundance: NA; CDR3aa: CASSLSGQGRTQYF; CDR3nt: TGCGCCAGCAGCTTGAGTGGGCAGGGCCGGACCCAGTACTTC
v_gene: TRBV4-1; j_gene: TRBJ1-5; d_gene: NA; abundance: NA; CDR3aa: CASSQDWGDQTQHF; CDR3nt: TGCGCCAGCAGCCAAGATTGGGGAGATCAGACCCAGCATTTT
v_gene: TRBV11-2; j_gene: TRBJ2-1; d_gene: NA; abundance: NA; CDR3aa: CASSFTSAYNEQFF; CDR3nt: TGTGCCAGCAGCTTTACTTCTGCCTACAATGAGCAGTTCTTC
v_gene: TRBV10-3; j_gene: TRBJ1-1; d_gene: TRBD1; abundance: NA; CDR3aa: CAIGGTGGWTEAFF; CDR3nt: TGTGCCATCGGCGGGACAGGGGGCTGGACTGAAGCTTTCTTT
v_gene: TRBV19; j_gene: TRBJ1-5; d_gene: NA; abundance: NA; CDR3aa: CASSILRGGESNQPQHF; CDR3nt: TGTGCCAGTAGTATTCTTCGCGGAGGGGAAAGCAATCAGCCCCAGCATTTT